A selection of T cell receptor beta chains follows, all from one sample in a study of T cells in Graves' hyperthyroidism and ophthalmopathy. TCRdb re-derived calls from the multiplex PCR reads in MiXCR, one entry per CDR3 protein. The sample includes almost 350,000 distinct CDR3 sequences, about a sixth of them seen just once. Sequencing used blood. The origin of the receptors is a middle-aged woman with Graves' ophthalmopathy. The CDR3 runs from the conserved cysteine through the conserved F or W. The D gene is left open where the match is weak. The size entry is marked missing in some rows and otherwise reads once, few, many or a size class.

D,J,length,V,size,DNA,CDR3
TRBD1,TRBJ1-2,15,TRBV29-1,few,TGCAGCGTTGGCTTAACCCGACAGGGGGCGGCTGGCTACACCTTC,CSVGLTRQGAAGYTF
.,TRBJ2-5,15,TRBV20-1,many,TGCAGTGCTAGAGGGGAAGGGGTAGATTGGGAGACCCAGTACTTC,CSARGEGVDWETQYF
.,TRBJ1-1,12,TRBV30,many,TGTGCCTGGAGGACGGGTTTGATGGAAGCTTTCTTT,CAWRTGLMEAFF
.,TRBJ2-7,14,TRBV11-2,many,TGTGCCAGCTCCCTGCAAGGGCAGGTGGACGAGCAGTACTTC,CASSLQGQVDEQYF
.,TRBJ2-7,15,TRBV28,many,TGTGCCAGCAGCCCTAGATCCCGCCCTCTCCACGAGCAGTACTTC,CASSPRSRPLHEQYF
.,TRBJ2-2,13,TRBV6-2/TRBV6-3,many,TGTGCCATTCGACTTGCGAACACCGGGGAGCTGTTTTTT,CAIRLANTGELFF
.,TRBJ2-2,17,TRBV11-1,many,TGTGCCAGCAGCCACGACCTTCTGACAGCGAACACCGGGGAGCTGTTTTTT,CASSHDLLTANTGELFF
TRBD2,TRBJ2-5,14,TRBV2,many,TGTGCCAGCAGTGAACGGCTAGCGGGAGGGCCAGGTGACTTC,CASSERLAGGPGDF
.,TRBJ2-7,14,TRBV29-1,few,TGCAGCGTTGAAAGGGGGGGCCCCTCCTACGAGCAGTACTTC,CSVERGGPSYEQYF
.,TRBJ2-7,13,TRBV2,few,TGTGCCAGCAGGGATACAGGGAAACACGAGCAGTACTTC,CASRDTGKHEQYF
.,TRBJ1-1,13,TRBV28,.,TGTGCCAGCACGAAATCCGGGAGACGTGAAGCTTTCTTT,CASTKSGRREAFF
.,TRBJ2-5,13,TRBV7-9,.,TGTGCCAGCAGCTCACCTAGCCAGTCGGCCCAGTACTTC,CASSSPSQSAQYF
TRBD2,TRBJ2-7,18,TRBV6-2/TRBV6-3,many,TGTGCCAGCAGTTTGGTACTAGCGGGTGTCCCGAACCCCTACGAGCAGTACTTC,CASSLVLAGVPNPYEQYF
TRBD1,TRBJ2-2,14,TRBV29-1,many,TGCAGCGTTGATGCCAGGGGGCCTGGCGGGGAGCTGTTTTTT,CSVDARGPGGELFF
TRBD1,TRBJ1-2,15,TRBV6-2/TRBV6-3,many,TGTGCCAGCAGTTCCACCGGGACAGCTCCGGATGGCTACACCTTC,CASSSTGTAPDGYTF
TRBD1,TRBJ2-7,16,TRBV4-1,many,TGCGCCAGCAGCCGAGAGGCCGGGACAGGACATTACGAGCAGTACTTC,CASSREAGTGHYEQYF
TRBD1,TRBJ2-7,14,TRBV11-2,many,TGTGCCAGCAGCGTGAGATGGACAGGGAACGAGCAGTACTTC,CASSVRWTGNEQYF
.,TRBJ1-5,13,TRBV6-1,many,TGTGCCAGCAGGGAATTGAGCAATCAGCCCCAGCATTTT,CASRELSNQPQHF
.,TRBJ2-5,15,TRBV19,many,TGTGCCAGTAATAGAAGGGGAGGACAACAAGAGACCCAGTACTTC,CASNRRGGQQETQYF
TRBD2,TRBJ2-7,14,TRBV7-9,many,TGTGCCAGCAGCCCGACTAGCGGGAGCAGCGAGCAGTACTTC,CASSPTSGSSEQYF
.,TRBJ2-7,13,TRBV10-3,many,TGTGCCATCAATTCGGGGGGCGGATTTCCCCAGTACTTC,CAINSGGGFPQYF
TRBD2,TRBJ2-6,19,TRBV4-2,.,TGTGCCAGCAGCCAAGAGGGGGGAGCGGGATACTCTGGGGCCAACGTCCTGACTTTC,CASSQEGGAGYSGANVLTF
.,TRBJ2-7,14,TRBV20-1,many,TGCAGTGCTAAGAAAGCACAGGGAACCTACGAGCAGTACTTC,CSAKKAQGTYEQYF
.,TRBJ2-7,14,TRBV12-3/TRBV12-4,many,TGTGCCAGCAGTTTACCGGGGGTAACCTACGAGCAGTACTTC,CASSLPGVTYEQYF
TRBD2,TRBJ2-2,17,TRBV15,many,TGTGCCACCAGCAGAGATCCGGGACTAGGGAACACCGGGGAGCTGTTTTTT,CATSRDPGLGNTGELFF
.,TRBJ1-5,14,TRBV19,many,TGTGCCAGTAGTCCTCAGGGCGGCGGGCAGCCCCAGCATTTT,CASSPQGGGQPQHF
TRBD1,TRBJ1-5,15,TRBV6-5,.,TGTGCCAGCAGTTTTAGGGGACAGGGGCATCAGCCCCAGCATTTT,CASSFRGQGHQPQHF
.,TRBJ1-1,11,TRBV20-1,many,TGCAGTGCTATCCCGTGGACTGAAGCTTTCTTT,CSAIPWTEAFF
.,TRBJ2-7,12,TRBV6-5,.,TGTGCCAGCAGTAACTCTAAACGCGAGCAGTACTTC,CASSNSKREQYF
TRBD2,TRBJ2-7,18,TRBV28,many,TGTGCCAGCAGTTCCTCTTGGGGTAGCGGGAGTTCATTCTACGAGCAGTACTTC,CASSSSWGSGSSFYEQYF
.,TRBJ1-2,15,TRBV27,few,TGTGCCAGCAGTCCCTCGAGCGGGGCGCGGTATGGCTACACCTTC,CASSPSSGARYGYTF
TRBD2,TRBJ2-7,14,TRBV29-1,many,TGCAGCGTCCAGACTAGCGCGAACTCCTACGAGCAGTACTTC,CSVQTSANSYEQYF
.,TRBJ1-1,15,TRBV6-1,few,TGTGCCAGCAGTGGGAGCCATAGGACGAACACTGAAGCTTTCTTT,CASSGSHRTNTEAFF